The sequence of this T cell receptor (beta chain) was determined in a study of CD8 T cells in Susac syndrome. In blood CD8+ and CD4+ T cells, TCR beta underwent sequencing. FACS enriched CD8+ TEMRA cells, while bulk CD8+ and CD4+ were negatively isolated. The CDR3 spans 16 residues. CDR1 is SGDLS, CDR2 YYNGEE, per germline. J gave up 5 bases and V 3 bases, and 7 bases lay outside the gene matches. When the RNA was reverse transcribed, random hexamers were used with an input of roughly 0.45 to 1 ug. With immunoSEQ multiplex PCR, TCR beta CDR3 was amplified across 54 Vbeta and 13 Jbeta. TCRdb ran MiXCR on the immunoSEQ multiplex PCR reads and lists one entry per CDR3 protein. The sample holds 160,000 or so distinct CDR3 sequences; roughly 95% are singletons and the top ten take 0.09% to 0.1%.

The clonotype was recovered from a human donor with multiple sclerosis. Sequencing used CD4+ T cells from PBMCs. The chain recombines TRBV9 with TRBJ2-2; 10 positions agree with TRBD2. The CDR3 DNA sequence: TGTGCCAGCAGCGCGCAAGGACTAGCGGTAACCGGGGAGCTGTTTTTT. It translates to CASSAQGLAVTGELFF.